The 31 T cell receptor beta chains in this list originate from one sample, sequenced in a study of blood T cell repertoires in COVID-19 (dated by TCRdb to about 2020). Libraries came from the immunoSEQ multiplex PCR assay. The table was pulled from immuneACCESS by TCRdb, which kept in-frame rearrangements only. Such tables lose some clones; where checked, under half of the loss comes from unresolved V genes, and the rest has no known cause. The sample includes tens of thousands of clones, with around 65% observed a single time. The ten largest clones add up to approximately 51% of the sample. Sequences were obtained from PBMCs or T cells enriched from blood (not recorded which). These receptors originate from a woman aged 55-70 years who had been exposed to COVID-19.

This clone showed up many times. The rearrangement joins TRBV11-2 to TRBJ2-5, with 10 positions matching TRBD1. The V gene's germline CDR1 is SGHAT and CDR2 FQNNGV. With V trimmed by 3 bases and J by 1 base, 2 bases remained unmatched. CDR3 length: 15 residues. CDR3 protein: CASSFDRGLQETQYF. The CDR3 DNA sequence: TGTGCCAGCAGCTTCGACAGGGGGCTCCAAGAGACCCAGTACTTC.

This clone occurred once. The chain recombines TRBV3-1 (or the pseudogene TRBV3-2) with TRBJ2-1; weak D call: TRBD2 (6 bases). The germline V and J ends were trimmed by 1 base and 3 bases, with 13 bases remaining between them. The CDR3 extends over 16 amino acids. Germline-derived CDR1 and CDR2 are LGHDT and YNNKEL (reference sequence). The CDR3 reads CASSQVGTQIYNEQFF. In nucleotides, the CDR3 is TGTGCCAGCAGCCAAGTTGGGACTCAGATCTACAATGAGCAGTTCTTC.

The chain is built from TRBV28 and TRBJ2-5; D ambiguous. The ends were cut back, 5 bases at V and 3 bases at J, with 10 bases in the middle. Germline values: CDR1 MDHEN, CDR2 SYDVKM. The CDR3 runs to 13 residues. The CDR3 DNA reads TGTGCCAGCAGTATTACCAGTAAAGAGACCCAGTACTTC. It translates to CASSITSKETQYF.

The J gene is TRBJ2-2, the V gene TRBV19; 8 bases map to TRBD2. The ends lost 6 bases at V and 4 bases at J; junction bases unmatched: 7. The CDR3 consists of 15 residues. Per the germline V gene, CDR1 is LNHDA and CDR2 is SQIVND (reference sequence). In DNA, the CDR3 is TGTGCCAGTAGGTCTCGGGGGGGCACCACCGGGGAGCTGTTTTTT. Its translation: CASRSRGGTTGELFF.

This clone has more than one count but fewer than ten. The V and J genes are TRBV23-1 and TRBJ1-1; D might be TRBD1 (6 bases). TRBV23-1 is assigned to the ORF class and has an uncertain function. V was clipped by 1 base and J by 4 bases, with 25 bases between them. CDR3 length equals 19 residues. The CDR3 protein is CASSQCLYDQTGGITEAFF. CDR3 in DNA: TGCGCCAGCAGTCAATGCCTGTATGACCAGACAGGCGGCATCACTGAAGCTTTCTTT.

The count of this clone is one. J is TRBJ2-7 and V is TRBV28; a possible D gene is TRBD1 (6 bases). Germline CDR1 reads MDHEN; CDR2 reads SYDVKM. This CDR3 has 14 residues. Trimming removed 6 bases at V and 4 bases at J, with 16 bases between. This chain's CDR3 is CASRPGQKPYEQYF. As DNA, the CDR3 is TGTGCCAGCAGACCCGGACAGAAGCCGTACGAGCAGTACTTC.

The chain couples TRBV19 to TRBJ1-5, with D maybe TRBD1 (5 bases). The germline CDR1 and CDR2 sequences are LNHDA and SQIVND (reference sequence). The CDR3 runs to 15 residues. The V gene lost 7 bases and the J gene lost 0 bases, with 13 bases spanning the gap. CDR3 in amino acids: CASTSGHASNQPQHF. CDR3 coding DNA: TGTGCCAGTACCTCAGGGCACGCTAGCAATCAGCCCCAGCATTTT.

Only one count was recorded for this clone. The chain has TRBV9 and TRBJ2-3; 7 nucleotides agree with TRBD2. The CDR3 covers 15 residues. Germline CDR1 and CDR2: SGDLS and YYNGEE. V lost 0 bases to trimming and J lost 6 bases; unmatched junction nucleotides: 7. CDR3 residues: CASSVGGTKGDTQYF. In nucleotides, the CDR3 is TGTGCCAGCAGCGTAGGGGGGACTAAAGGCGATACGCAGTATTTT.

The chain links TRBV11-2 to TRBJ1-6; no clear D. This CDR3 spans 15 amino acids. Germline values: CDR1 SGHAT, CDR2 FQNNGV. Trimming removed 0 bases at V and 0 bases at J, with 3 bases between. CDR3 nucleotides: TGTGCCAGCAGCTTAGAGAGCTCCTATAATTCACCCCTCCACTTT. Translation gives CASSLESSYNSPLHF.

This clone occurred a few times. The CDR3, as DNA: TGTGCCAGCAGCTTAGCTCCAGTTGAGCAGTTCTTC. Protein product: CASSLAPVEQFF. V and J are TRBV11-2 and TRBJ2-1; D is uncertain. CDR3 length: 12 amino acids. The V gene lost 1 base and the J gene lost 9 bases, with 7 bases spanning the gap. Germline-derived CDR1 and CDR2 are SGHAT and FQNNGV.

V gene TRBV12-2 combines with J gene TRBJ1-5. TRBV12-2 has pseudogene status. The CDR3 is 16 residues long. The CDR3 region is CASRLGRGLSNQPQHF. CDR3 bases: TGTGCAAGTCGCTTAGGACGAGGACTGAGCAATCAGCCCCAGCATTTT.

The gene calls are TRBV7-2 and TRBJ1-3; 10 bases align to TRBD1. Germline-derived CDR1 and CDR2 are SGHTA and FQGNSA. After removal of 2 bases from V and 2 bases from J, the junction contained 12 bases not matched to a gene. The CDR3 has 19 residues. The CDR3 sequence is CASSLLGGGQGTPGNTIYF. The CDR3 DNA reads as TGTGCCAGCAGCTTATTAGGAGGGGGACAGGGGACTCCTGGAAACACCATATATTTT.

This clone was recorded a few times. This chain's CDR3 is CASTGDSSYEQYF. Here the CDR3 DNA reads TGTGCCAGTACCGGGGACAGCTCCTACGAGCAGTACTTC. The chain employs TRBV12-3 or TRBV12-4 and TRBJ2-7, with TRBD1 matching 7 bases. Germline trimming cut 9 bases from V and 0 bases from J; bases unmatched to any gene: 5. The CDR3 has 13 amino acids.

The chain has TRBV6-2 or TRBV6-3 and TRBJ1-2; TRBD1 matches 10 bases. V dropped 6 bases and J dropped 7; count of bases not matched to a gene: 8. The CDR3 extends over 14 amino acids. Germline lookup yields CDR1 MNHEY and CDR2 SVGEGT. CDR3 protein: CASSRTGGSAGYTF. CDR3 coding DNA: TGTGCCAGCAGCCGGACAGGGGGATCGGCTGGCTACACCTTC.

CDR3 loop: CASSPQGSGEQYF. For the CDR3, the DNA is TGTGCCAGCTCACCTCAGGGTTCAGGGGAGCAGTACTTC. The V call is TRBV18, the J call TRBJ2-7; the D gene is possibly TRBD1 (5 bases). Germline loops: CDR1 KGHSH, CDR2 LQKENI. V lost 3 bases and J lost 7, with 13 bases in between. The CDR3 runs 13 residues.

The chain employs TRBV4-3 and TRBJ2-7; 7 bases are shared with TRBD1. CDR1 is LGHNA and CDR2 is YSLEER in the germline V gene. CDR3 size: 14 residues. With V trimmed by 2 bases and J by 3 bases, 4 bases remained unmatched. The CDR3: CASSQSGTDYEQYF. Written as DNA, the CDR3 is TGCGCCAGCAGCCAATCCGGGACAGACTACGAGCAGTACTTC.

The CDR3 bases are TGTGCCAGCAGCTTGAAGGGGCGGTTTGGCGAGACCCAGTACTTC. It specifies CASSLKGRFGETQYF. The chain joins TRBV5-8 to TRBJ2-5, with D possibly matching TRBD1 (5 bases). V lost 1 base and J lost 5, with 15 bases in between. The CDR3 consists of 15 residues. Germline V gives CDR1 SGHTS, CDR2 YDEGEE.

The rearrangement joins TRBV10-3 to TRBJ2-7, with TRBD2 as a possible D gene (5 bases). The germline gives CDR1 ENHRY, CDR2 SYGVKD. The V end was cut by 3 bases, the J end by 4 bases, with 10 bases between. The CDR3 runs to 13 residues. Here the CDR3 DNA reads TGTGCCATCAGTGAAGGAAGCGGATACGAGCAGTACTTC. Its translation: CAISEGSGYEQYF.

This clone was seen only a few times. The chain joins TRBV28 to TRBJ1-2; 7 positions match TRBD1. The CDR3 consists of 15 residues. Germline CDR1 reads MDHEN; CDR2 reads SYDVKM. Trimming took 6 bases from V and 1 from J; bases not matched to a gene: 8. CDR3 DNA: TGTGCCAGCAGACAGTCGGACAGGATTAACTATGGCTACACCTTC. Residues: CASRQSDRINYGYTF.

The chain uses TRBV30 and TRBJ1-5; possibly TRBD1 for D (6 bases). Germline V gene lookup returns CDR1 GTSNPN and CDR2 SVGIG (reference sequence). This CDR3 comprises 15 residues. Between the trimmed V and J ends, which lost 3 bases and 0 bases, there was a span of 12 bases. In DNA form, the CDR3 reads TGTGCCTGGAGGCACCAGGGACATAGCAATCAGCCCCAGCATTTT. Its translation: CAWRHQGHSNQPQHF.

J is TRBJ1-6 and V is TRBV11-2, with 7 positions matching TRBD1. V lost 1 base to trimming and J lost 5 bases; unmatched junction nucleotides: 8. This CDR3 has 17 amino acids. Germline-derived CDR1 and CDR2 are SGHAT and FQNNGV. CDR3 region: CASSLVGTGTDNSPLHF. For the CDR3, the DNA is TGTGCCAGCAGCTTAGTTGGGACCGGGACAGATAATTCACCCCTCCACTTT.

CDR3 region: CATSNGVESGELFF. The CDR3 DNA sequence: TGTGCCACCAGTAACGGGGTCGAATCCGGGGAGCTGTTTTTT. This chain links TRBV24-1 with TRBJ2-2, with D perhaps TRBD2 (5 bases). Germline values: CDR1 KGHDR, CDR2 SFDVKD. With 6 bases removed from V and 6 bases from J, the gap between germline ends came to 13 bases. CDR3 length: 14 amino acids.

This clone turned up a few times. The chain joins TRBV25-1 to TRBJ1-1; tentative D call: TRBD1 (5 bases). This CDR3 spans 14 amino acids. V was clipped by 6 bases and J by 4 bases, with 15 bases between them. Germline CDR1 and CDR2: MGHDK and SYGVNS. This chain's CDR3 is CASSVTGVPTEAFF. The CDR3 DNA reads as TGTGCCAGCAGCGTCACGGGGGTTCCCACTGAAGCTTTCTTT.

The chain links TRBV7-9 to TRBJ1-1, with D possibly matching TRBD1 (6 bases). Germline V lookup: CDR1 SEHNR, CDR2 FQNEAQ (reference sequence). The length of the CDR3 is 14 residues. V dropped 5 bases and J dropped 5 bases, with 15 bases sitting between them. The CDR3 DNA sequence: TGTGCCAGCAGCCCTCAGGCAGGGGCAACTGAAGCTTTCTTT. As protein: CASSPQAGATEAFF.

The J gene is TRBJ1-4, the V gene TRBV7-9, with 7 nucleotides matching TRBD1. This CDR3 region has 16 residues. Trimming cost V 5 bases and J 7 bases; bases outside gene matches: 13. Germline V gene sequence: CDR1 SEHNR, CDR2 FQNEAQ (reference sequence). The CDR3, as DNA: TGTGCCAGCAGCCAGAGTATAGGGGGCCGGAGTGAAAAACTGTTTTTT. This gives the protein CASSQSIGGRSEKLFF.

The chain links TRBV6-5 to TRBJ1-3; D unresolved. CDR3 size: 14 residues. Germline-derived CDR1 and CDR2 are MNHEY and SVGAGI. The ends were cut back, 6 bases at V and 2 bases at J, with 11 bases in the middle. DNA of the CDR3: TGTGCCAGCAGCATGGCTTTGGCTGGAAACACCATATATTTT. Protein sequence: CASSMALAGNTIYF.

The chain combines TRBV7-9 with TRBJ1-4, with TRBD1 as a possible D gene (5 bases). The CDR3 has 14 residues. Trimming shortened V by 1 base and J by 8 bases, and 11 bases separated the two germline ends. CDR1 is SEHNR, CDR2 FQNEAQ, per germline (reference sequence). Written as DNA, the CDR3 is TGTGCCAGCAGCTTAGGGCAGGGAAAGGAAAAACTGTTTTTT. This sequence encodes CASSLGQGKEKLFF.

The chain links TRBV24-1 to TRBJ1-5; no definite D call. The germline V and J ends were trimmed by 4 bases and 5 bases, with 5 bases remaining between them. The CDR3 loop spans 12 amino acids. Germline V CDR1 and CDR2: KGHDR, SFDVKD. CDR3 amino acids: CATSDGDQPQHF. The CDR3 coding sequence is TGTGCCACCAGTGACGGTGATCAGCCCCAGCATTTT.

The J gene is TRBJ2-5, the V gene TRBV5-4; D might be TRBD1 (5 bases). The CDR3 is 15 amino acids. CDR1 is SGHNT and CDR2 is YYREEE in the germline V gene (reference sequence). With 0 bases removed from V and 3 bases from J, the gap between germline ends came to 12 bases. CDR3 in amino acids: CASSLAQGGEETQYF. Written as DNA, the CDR3 is TGTGCCAGCAGCTTGGCCCAGGGCGGAGAAGAGACCCAGTACTTC.

This chain links TRBV6-6 with TRBJ1-5; no definite D call. The CDR3 loop spans 13 amino acids. Trimming took off 7 bases at V and 9 bases at J, with 16 bases between the two ends. Germline CDR1 MNHNY, CDR2 SVGAGI (reference sequence). CDR3 amino acids: CASTRSQSVPQHF. In DNA form, the CDR3 reads TGTGCCAGCACCCGGAGTCAATCAGTGCCCCAGCATTTT.

This clone was counted between two and nine times. V is TRBV2 and J is TRBJ1-2; D is unclear. The CDR3 is 12 amino acids. Trimming stripped 8 bases from V and 11 bases from J, with 18 bases between. The germline CDR1 and CDR2 sequences are SNHLY and FYNNEI. In nucleotides, the CDR3 is TGTGCCAGCGGAGTTAGACCGGTCCCTTACACCTTC. Its protein product is CASGVRPVPYTF.